The following is a TCR beta chain sequence with its context. The sample originates from a study of blood T cell repertoires in COVID-19. About the study: Nucleic acid was either cDNA or gDNA, and it came from T cells, B-cell-depleted T cells, or PBMCs.

Some clones are missing from TCRdb's copy, which holds only in-frame ones; the method was immunoSEQ multiplex PCR. The sample comprises roughly 440,000 clones, about nine tenths of which are singletons, and over 10% rests with the top ten. V dropped 2 bases and J dropped 8 bases, with 33 bases sitting between them. Germline values: CDR1 SGHVS, CDR2 FQNEAQ. The CDR3 is 21 amino acids. This sequence joins TRBV7-8 and TRBJ1-4; tentative D call: TRBD1 (5 bases). The source is a woman in her 50s with COVID-19, enrolled during active disease. Sequencing was performed on peripheral blood. The CDR3 loop reads CASSLYVGLDSIRKDSEKLFF. Written as DNA, the CDR3 is TGTGCCAGCAGCTTATACGTCGGTTTAGACAGCATACGGAAGGATAGCGAAAAACTGTTTTTT.